The next 2 T cell receptor beta chains were all read from a single sample in a study of blood T cell repertoires in COVID-19. Repertoires were generated with immunoSEQ multiplex PCR, while TCRdb's copy carries only in-frame clones and drops some. Among around 82,000 clones listed, around 90% were seen once. Specimen: peripheral blood. The receptors were gathered from a human donor in a cohort sampled during active COVID-19.

The J gene is TRBJ1-1, the V gene TRBV10-2; D ambiguous. Germline loops: CDR1 WSHSY, CDR2 SAAADI. The CDR3 is 14 amino acids. The V gene lost 2 bases and the J gene lost 0 bases, with 7 bases spanning the gap. The CDR3 is CASSESSMNTEAFF. DNA for the CDR3: TGCGCCAGCAGTGAGAGTAGTATGAACACTGAAGCTTTCTTT.

The chain is built from TRBV11-3 and TRBJ2-2, with D possibly matching TRBD2 (6 bases). Trimming shortened V by 1 base and J by 3 bases, and 15 bases separated the two germline ends. From germline, CDR1 is SGHNT and CDR2 YENEEA. CDR3 length equals 17 residues. CDR3 residues: CASSLGLDSVHTGELFF. The CDR3 DNA is TGTGCCAGCAGCTTAGGACTAGATAGCGTCCACACCGGGGAGCTGTTTTTT.